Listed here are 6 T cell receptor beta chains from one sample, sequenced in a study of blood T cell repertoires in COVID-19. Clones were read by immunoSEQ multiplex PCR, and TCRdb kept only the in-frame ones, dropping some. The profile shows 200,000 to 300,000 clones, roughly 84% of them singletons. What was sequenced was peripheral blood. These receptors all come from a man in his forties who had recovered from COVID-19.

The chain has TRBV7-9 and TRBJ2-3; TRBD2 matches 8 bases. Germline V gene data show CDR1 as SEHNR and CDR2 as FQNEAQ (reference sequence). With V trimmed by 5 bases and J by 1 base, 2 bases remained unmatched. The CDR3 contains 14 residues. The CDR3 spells CASSPTSGTDTQYF. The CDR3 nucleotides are TGTGCCAGCAGCCCGACTAGCGGCACAGATACGCAGTATTTT.

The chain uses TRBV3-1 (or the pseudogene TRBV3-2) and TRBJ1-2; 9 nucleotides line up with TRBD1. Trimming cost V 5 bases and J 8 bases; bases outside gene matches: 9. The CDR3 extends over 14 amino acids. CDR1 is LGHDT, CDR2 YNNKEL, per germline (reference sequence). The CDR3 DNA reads TGTGCCAGCAGCAACCGGGACAGGGTGGGCGGCTACACCTTC. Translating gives CASSNRDRVGGYTF.

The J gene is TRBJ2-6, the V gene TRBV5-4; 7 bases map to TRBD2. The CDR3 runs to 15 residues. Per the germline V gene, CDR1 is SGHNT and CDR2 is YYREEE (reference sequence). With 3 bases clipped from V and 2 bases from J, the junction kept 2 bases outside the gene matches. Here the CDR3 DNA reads TGTGCCAGCAGCTGGGGGGGAGCTGGGGCCAACGTCCTGACTTTC. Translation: CASSWGGAGANVLTF.

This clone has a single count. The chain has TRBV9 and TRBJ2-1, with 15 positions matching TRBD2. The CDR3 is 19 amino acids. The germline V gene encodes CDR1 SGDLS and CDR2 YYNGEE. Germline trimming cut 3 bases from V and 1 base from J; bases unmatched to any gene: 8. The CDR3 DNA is TGTGCCAGCAGCGGAGGACTAGCGGGAGGGGGAGAATCCTACAATGAGCAGTTCTTC. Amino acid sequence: CASSGGLAGGGESYNEQFF.

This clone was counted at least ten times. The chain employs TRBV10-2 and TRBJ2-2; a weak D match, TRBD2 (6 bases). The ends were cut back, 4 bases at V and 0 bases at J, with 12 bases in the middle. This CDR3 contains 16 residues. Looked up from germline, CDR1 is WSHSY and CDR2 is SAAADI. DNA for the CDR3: TGCGCCAGCAGTGGGGGGGACGGAGCGAACACCGGGGAGCTGTTTTTT. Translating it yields CASSGGDGANTGELFF.

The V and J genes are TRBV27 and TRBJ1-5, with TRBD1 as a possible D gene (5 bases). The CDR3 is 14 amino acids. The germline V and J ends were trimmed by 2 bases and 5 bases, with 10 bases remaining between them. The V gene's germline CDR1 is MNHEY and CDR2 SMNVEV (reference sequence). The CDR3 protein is CASSLRSGYQPQHF. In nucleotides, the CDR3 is TGTGCCAGCAGTTTAAGATCAGGGTATCAGCCCCAGCATTTT.